This T cell receptor (beta chain) was captured in a study of blood T cell repertoires in COVID-19 (dated by TCRdb to the early 2020s). Turning to the overall study: Collaborator samples came from the United States, Italy and Spain and covered acute and convalescent phases of COVID-19. HLA class I and class II types, where available, came from metadata supplied by the sample provider rather than from assay-based typing. A freely available public database, intended as a resource for researchers studying the immune response to SARS-CoV-2, is where the repertoires were released. Deeply sampled blood TCRbeta repertoires from subjects exposed to, actively infected with, or recovered from COVID-19 were included in the dataset. The prospective study material was composed of cDNA or gDNA derived from T cells, B-cell-depleted T cells, or PBMCs. Samples came from the ongoing ImmuneRACE study (first 160 participants) plus 1,254 subjects from 6 global collaborators. A de-identified subject ID, COVID-19 status, age in years and sex were almost always included in the sample metadata. Broad study findings and their caveats: How much clinical and demographic metadata was included differed by source and by participant, and the metadata was provided uncurated.

Compared with germline, V lacks 6 bases and J lacks 6 bases; bases without a gene match: 10. Reading the germline V gene gives CDR1 MNHEY and CDR2 SVGAGI. The cysteine opens and the phenylalanine closes a CDR3 of 14 amino acids. Only the CDR3 portion is preserved as DNA: 42 bases, with reading frame beginning at the first base. As regards this clone: The antigen it recognizes is unknown. Base qualities are not at hand, and no much larger clone is one base apart.

The immunoSEQ Assay, a bias-controlled multiplex PCR, was used to amplify TCRbeta CDR3 regions from genomic DNA. The authors processed their data as follows. Within the assay, amplification of reference gene primers was used to estimate how many nucleated cells each sample contained. To quantify the absolute abundance of each unique TCRbeta CDR3 rearrangement, sequence reads were collapsed and filtered. Productive Simpson clonality was computed per sample as the square root of Simpson's diversity index over productive rearrangements. TCRdb provides this immuneACCESS table in a form limited to in-frame rearrangements. Some clones are lacking; in checked studies, under half of them reflect an unresolved V gene, and why the rest are absent is not known. The DNA gave D and trimming, while V, J and clone size come from that table. The sample table records more than 45,000 clones; about 86% of these occur just once. Around 9.6% of the sample rests with the top ten.

In Seattle, one collaborating source enrolled patients while the infection was active and tracked those patients longitudinally over the course of disease. The collaborating institutions used their own protocols to collect whole blood in K2EDTA tubes. Collaborator samples were shipped for TCRbeta analysis as frozen whole blood, isolated PBMCs, or DNA extracted from either sample type. Recombination joined TRBV6-5 with TRBJ1-2, with 7 junctional bases fitting TRBD1. The specimen was peripheral blood. The TCR comes from an older man with COVID-19, enrolled during active disease. The CDR3 corresponds to CASRSLRGTHGYTF. The DNA is TGTGCCAGCAGGAGCCTCAGGGGGACCCATGGCTACACCTTC.